This passage covers 21 T cell receptor beta chains from one sample sequenced in a study of shared clonotypes between healthy human individuals. The repertoire was sequenced with immunoSEQ multiplex PCR; TCRdb's copy has only in-frame clones and lacks some. The sample carries some 1,100,000 clones, 70% to 80% recorded once. Sample: memory CD4+ T cells from PBMCs. Subset meaning: CD45RA-negative fraction. These receptor sequences come from a young man in good health. Some clones in this sample may be carry-over from other donors' samples.

The V gene is TRBV7-3, the J gene TRBJ2-1, with 7 bases fitting TRBD2. Germline CDR1 and CDR2: SGHTA and FQGTGA. This CDR3 contains 15 residues. V gave up 5 bases and J gave up 2 bases; unmatched junction bases: 6. CDR3 nucleotides: TGTGCCAGCAGCCGCAGGCGGGAGCCCTACAATGAGCAGTTCTTC. It yields the protein CASSRRREPYNEQFF.

This clone has only a few counts. The V call is TRBV4-2, the J call TRBJ2-5, with 9 bases identical to TRBD2. The CDR3 is 15 amino acids. Germline V gene data show CDR1 as LGHNA and CDR2 as YNFKEQ. The trim removed 6 bases at V and 5 bases at J, leaving 10 bases unmatched. The CDR3 reads CASRPAGGGGETQYF. The CDR3 region has the DNA TGTGCCAGCAGGCCAGCGGGAGGCGGTGGGGAGACCCAGTACTTC.

J is TRBJ2-3 and V is TRBV5-1, with 12 nucleotides matching TRBD2. In germline, CDR1 is SGHRS, CDR2 YFSETQ. V gave up 4 bases and J gave up 2 bases; unmatched junction bases: 8. This CDR3 is built from 17 residues. The CDR3 nucleotides read TGCGCCAGCAGCAGCCTGACTAGCGGGAGCGCCACAGATACGCAGTATTTT. This gives the protein CASSSLTSGSATDTQYF.

The chain links TRBV5-1 to TRBJ2-1; D possibly matches TRBD1 or TRBD2 (5 bases each). The length of the CDR3 is 16 residues. The germline V gene encodes CDR1 SGHRS and CDR2 YFSETQ. With 4 bases removed from V and 7 bases from J, the gap between germline ends came to 21 bases. This CDR3 reads CASSPVAGGRGNEQFF. Written as DNA, the CDR3 is TGCGCCAGCAGCCCGGTAGCTGGGGGACGAGGGAATGAGCAGTTCTTC.

J is TRBJ2-2 and V is TRBV7-3; D not resolved. The CDR3 has 12 amino acids. With 3 bases removed from V and 7 bases from J, the gap between germline ends came to 6 bases. Germline loops: CDR1 SGHTA, CDR2 FQGTGA. The CDR3 loop is CASSFLNGELFF. The CDR3 DNA reads as TGTGCCAGCAGCTTTCTTAACGGGGAGCTGTTTTTT.

In this sample, this clone turned up once. The chain is built from TRBV7-3 and TRBJ2-1; 7 nucleotides match TRBD1. V shed 2 bases and J 8 bases; nucleotides not matched to a gene: 12. CDR3 length equals 16 residues. The germline gives CDR1 SGHTA, CDR2 FQGTGA. The CDR3 is CASSLSVSGGLHEQFF. The CDR3, as DNA: TGTGCCAGCAGCTTATCGGTTTCAGGGGGTTTACATGAGCAGTTCTTC. Together with reference TRBV7-3 and TRBJ2-1, the CDR3 gives the full variable domain: GAGVSQTPSNKVTEKGKYVELRCDPISGHTALYWYRQSLGQGPEFLIYFQGTGAADDSGLPNDRFFAVRPEGSVSTLKIQRTERGDSAVYLCASSLSVSGGLHEQFFGPGTRLTVL.

Remarks on this clone: This likely stems from a read error, as it lies one base from a far larger clone. In the same sample, other DNA sequences code for this CDR3. J is TRBJ2-3 and V is TRBV5-4; TRBD2 aligns across 13 bases. Germline V gene sequence: CDR1 SGHNT, CDR2 YYREEE (reference sequence). CDR3 length equals 16 residues. J was trimmed by 2 bases and V by 3 bases; bases with no gene match: 3. The chain's CDR3 is CASSSGLAGVTDTQYF. The CDR3, as DNA: TGTGCCAGCAGCTCCGGACTAGCGGGAGTCACAGATACGCAGTATTTT.

The chain recombines TRBV9 with TRBJ2-3, with 10 nucleotides matching TRBD2. Germline V gene sequence: CDR1 SGDLS, CDR2 YYNGEE. J was trimmed by 6 bases and V by 2 bases; bases with no gene match: 3. The CDR3 extends over 14 amino acids. The chain's CDR3 is CASSVASGSDTQYF. The DNA of the CDR3 is TGTGCCAGCAGCGTTGCTAGCGGGAGCGATACGCAGTATTTT.

This chain uses TRBV19 with TRBJ1-5, with 12 bases that match TRBD1. Germline V gene lookup returns CDR1 LNHDA and CDR2 SQIVND (reference sequence). This CDR3 spans 15 amino acids. V was clipped by 5 bases and J by 7 bases; unmatched bases: 6. The CDR3 is CASSLGQGAKQPQHF. Here the CDR3 DNA reads TGTGCCAGTAGTCTGGGACAGGGGGCGAAGCAGCCCCAGCATTTT.

This clone has only a few counts. This chain connects TRBV15 to TRBJ2-3; no clear D gene. The V gene's germline CDR1 is LNHNV and CDR2 YYDKDF (reference sequence). V was shortened by 0 bases and J by 6 bases, with 7 bases between the two germline ends. This CDR3 has 13 amino acids. The CDR3 DNA reads TGTGCCACCAGCAGAGATATGGGTGATACGCAGTATTTT. The encoded protein is CATSRDMGDTQYF.

The chain couples TRBV7-3 to TRBJ2-1; 11 bases match TRBD2. The CDR3 sequence is 15 residues long. CDR1 is SGHTA, CDR2 FQGTGA, per germline. Trimming cost V 3 bases and J 8 bases; bases outside gene matches: 6. The CDR3 DNA sequence: TGTGCCAGCAGCTTTGAAGGACTAGCGGGCGATGAGCAGTTCTTC. Protein product: CASSFEGLAGDEQFF.

The chain recombines TRBV18 with TRBJ1-5; D might be TRBD1 (6 bases). There are 15 residues in the CDR3. CDR1 and CDR2 (germline): KGHSH, LQKENI. V shed 6 bases and J shed 1 base, with 13 bases lying between them. The CDR3 reads CASSRGARSNQPQHF. CDR3 in DNA: TGTGCCAGCTCCCGGGGGGCTCGGAGCAATCAGCCCCAGCATTTT.

This chain uses TRBV18 with TRBJ2-5, with D possibly matching TRBD1 (6 bases). V lost 1 base and J 2 bases, leaving 17 bases between the germline ends. The germline V gene encodes CDR1 KGHSH and CDR2 LQKENI. The CDR3 totals 17 residues. The CDR3 sequence: CASSPRTPDSQQETQYF. The DNA of the CDR3 is TGTGCCAGCTCACCACGCACTCCGGACAGCCAACAAGAGACCCAGTACTTC.

CDR3 nucleotides: TGTGCCAGCAGCCAAATCAACACTGAAGCTTTCTTT. Residues: CASSQINTEAFF. V gene TRBV14 combines with J gene TRBJ1-1, with no clear D. The length of the CDR3 is 12 residues. CDR1 and CDR2 from the germline V gene are SGHDN and FVKESK. Trimming cost V 2 bases and J 2 bases, with 3 bases left between them. Filled out from reference TRBV14 and TRBJ1-1, the complete variable domain reads EAGVTQFPSHSVIEKGQTVTLRCDPISGHDNLYWYRRVMGKEIKFLLHFVKESKQDESGMPNNRFLAERTGGTYSTLKVQPAELEDSGVYFCASSQINTEAFFGQGTRLTVV.

In DNA form, the CDR3 reads TGTGCCAGCAGTGAATCTTGGGGGGAAGGCTACGAGCAGTACTTC. It translates to CASSESWGEGYEQYF. The rearrangement links TRBV6-1 to TRBJ2-7; possible D gene TRBD2, 6 bases. Between the trimmed V and J ends, which lost 2 bases and 3 bases, there was a span of 14 bases. CDR3 size: 15 residues. CDR1 is MNHNS, CDR2 SASEGT, per germline.

V is TRBV5-1 and J is TRBJ1-4; D gene unclear. This CDR3 region has 16 residues. Germline V gives CDR1 SGHRS, CDR2 YFSETQ. V was cut by 4 bases and J by 0 bases, with 13 bases left in between. This chain's CDR3 is CASSPGPAATNEKLFF. The CDR3 coding sequence is TGCGCCAGCAGCCCCGGGCCAGCTGCAACTAATGAAAAACTGTTTTTT.

V and J are TRBV28 and TRBJ1-5; tentative D call: TRBD1 (5 bases). Germline V gene sequence: CDR1 MDHEN, CDR2 SYDVKM. The CDR3 loop spans 12 amino acids. Trimming removed 7 bases from V and 7 bases from J, with 11 bases in between. The CDR3 region is CASMGEPQPQHF. CDR3 coding DNA: TGTGCCAGCATGGGGGAGCCCCAGCCCCAGCATTTT.

This sequence joins TRBV28 and TRBJ2-1; D is possibly TRBD1 or TRBD2 (7 bases each). Trimming took off 6 bases at V and 7 bases at J, with 16 bases between the two ends. The germline V gene encodes CDR1 MDHEN and CDR2 SYDVKM. This CDR3 has 14 amino acids. CDR3 sequence reads: CASSPGTAGNEQFF. The CDR3 region has the DNA TGTGCCAGCAGCCCCGGGACAGCGGGAAATGAGCAGTTCTTC.

The chain carries TRBV2 and TRBJ2-7, with 8 bases matching TRBD1. The CDR3 spans 16 residues. After removal of 3 bases from V and 5 bases from J, the junction contained 12 bases not matched to a gene. Germline V gene data show CDR1 as SNHLY and CDR2 as FYNNEI. In nucleotides, the CDR3 is TGTGCCAGCAGTGATTTTCGTGGCAGGGGGCGCGACGAGCAGTACTTC. It yields the protein CASSDFRGRGRDEQYF.

V is TRBV7-9 and J is TRBJ2-5; D is ambiguous. CDR3 length equals 14 residues. Germline-derived CDR1 and CDR2 are SEHNR and FQNEAQ (reference sequence). Trimming took off 2 bases at V and 3 bases at J, with 10 bases between the two ends. This chain's CDR3 is CASSLLTNEETQYF. The CDR3, as DNA: TGTGCCAGCAGCTTATTAACGAACGAAGAGACCCAGTACTTC.

This chain links TRBV5-6 with TRBJ2-1; the match to TRBD2 covers 8 bases. The ends lost 3 bases at V and 7 bases at J; junction bases unmatched: 6. The CDR3 is made up of 14 amino acids. Germline V gene lookup returns CDR1 SGHDT and CDR2 YYEEEE. CDR3 region: CASSWREVRNEQFF. In DNA, the CDR3 is TGTGCCAGCAGCTGGCGGGAGGTCCGAAATGAGCAGTTCTTC.